The clone carrying this T cell receptor (beta chain) appeared a single time. Methods used by the authors: The authors estimated nucleated cell counts from reference gene primer amplification. TCRdb keeps only in-frame clones here, not all; method: immunoSEQ multiplex PCR. D and trimming come from the DNA, and the V and J calls and clone size come from that table. The data contain about 180,000 clones, around 85% of them singletons. This record belongs to a study of blood T cell repertoires in COVID-19. Whole-study context: Acute and convalescent COVID-19 samples came from the United States, Italy and Spain.

The sequenced sample consisted of peripheral blood. The TCR sequence derives from a man in his fifties with active or convalescent COVID-19.

The CDR3, as DNA: TGCGCCAGCAGTGAGTTGTTGGGCGACACTGAAGCTTTCTTT. This encodes CASSELLGDTEAFF. The rearrangement links TRBV10-1 to TRBJ1-1; D is ambiguous. Trimming took 1 base from V and 3 from J, leaving 9 bases between them. CDR1 is WNHNN, CDR2 SYGVQD, per germline (reference sequence). This CDR3 is built from 14 residues.